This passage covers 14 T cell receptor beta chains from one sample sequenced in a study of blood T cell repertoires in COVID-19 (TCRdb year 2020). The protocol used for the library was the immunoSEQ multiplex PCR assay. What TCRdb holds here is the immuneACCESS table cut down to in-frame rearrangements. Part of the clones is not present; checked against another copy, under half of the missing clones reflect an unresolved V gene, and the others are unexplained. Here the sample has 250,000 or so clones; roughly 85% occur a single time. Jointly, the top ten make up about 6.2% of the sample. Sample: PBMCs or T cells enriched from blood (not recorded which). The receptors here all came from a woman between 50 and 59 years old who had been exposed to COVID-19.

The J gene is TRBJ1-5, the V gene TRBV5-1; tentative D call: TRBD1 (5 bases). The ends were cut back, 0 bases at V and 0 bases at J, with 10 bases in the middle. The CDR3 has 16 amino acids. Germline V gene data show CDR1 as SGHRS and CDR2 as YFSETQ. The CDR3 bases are TGCGCCAGCAGCTTGGGTTCGGGGGATAGCAATCAGCCCCAGCATTTT. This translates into CASSLGSGDSNQPQHF.

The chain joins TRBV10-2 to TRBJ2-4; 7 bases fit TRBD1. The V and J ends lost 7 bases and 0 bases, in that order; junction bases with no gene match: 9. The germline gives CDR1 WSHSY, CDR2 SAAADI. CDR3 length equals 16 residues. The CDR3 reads CASTAGTVLAKNIQYF. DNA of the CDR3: TGCGCCAGCACCGCCGGGACAGTACTAGCCAAAAACATTCAGTACTTC.

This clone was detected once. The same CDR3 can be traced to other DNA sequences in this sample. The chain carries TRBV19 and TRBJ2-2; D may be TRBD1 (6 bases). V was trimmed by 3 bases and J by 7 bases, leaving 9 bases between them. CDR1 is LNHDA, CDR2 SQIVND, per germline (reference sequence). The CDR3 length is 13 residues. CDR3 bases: TGTGCCAGTAGTATTAGGGGGATCGGGGAGCTGTTTTTT. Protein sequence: CASSIRGIGELFF.

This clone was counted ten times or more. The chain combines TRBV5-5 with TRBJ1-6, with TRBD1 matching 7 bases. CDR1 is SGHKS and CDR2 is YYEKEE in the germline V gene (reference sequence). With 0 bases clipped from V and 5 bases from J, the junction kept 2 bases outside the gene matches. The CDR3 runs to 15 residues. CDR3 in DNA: TGTGCCAGCAGCTTGGGGACAGGCAATAATTCACCCCTCCACTTT. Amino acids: CASSLGTGNNSPLHF.

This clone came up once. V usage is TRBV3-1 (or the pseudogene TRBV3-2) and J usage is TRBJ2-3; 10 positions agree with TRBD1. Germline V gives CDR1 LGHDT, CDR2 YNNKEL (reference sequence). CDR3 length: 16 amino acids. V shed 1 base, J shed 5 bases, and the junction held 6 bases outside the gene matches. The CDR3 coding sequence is TGTGCCAGCAGCCAAGGACAGGGGGCTGGGGAAGATACGCAGTATTTT. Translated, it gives CASSQGQGAGEDTQYF.

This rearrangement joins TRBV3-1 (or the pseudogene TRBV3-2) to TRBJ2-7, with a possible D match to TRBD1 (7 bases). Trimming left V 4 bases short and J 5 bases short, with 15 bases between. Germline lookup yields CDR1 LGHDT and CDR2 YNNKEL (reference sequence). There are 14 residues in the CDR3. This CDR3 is CASSPIDREDEQYF. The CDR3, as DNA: TGTGCCAGCAGCCCCATCGACAGGGAGGACGAGCAGTACTTC.

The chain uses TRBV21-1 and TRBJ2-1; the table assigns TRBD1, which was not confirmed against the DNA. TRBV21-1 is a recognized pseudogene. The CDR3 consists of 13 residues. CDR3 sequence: CAILTTDNDEQFF. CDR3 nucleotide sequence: TGTGCCATCCTTACGACAGACAACGATGAGCAGTTCTTC.

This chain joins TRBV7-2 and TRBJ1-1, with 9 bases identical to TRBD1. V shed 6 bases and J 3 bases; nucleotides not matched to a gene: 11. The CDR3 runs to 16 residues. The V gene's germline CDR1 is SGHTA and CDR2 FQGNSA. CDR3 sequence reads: CASSPPGTGRDTEAFF. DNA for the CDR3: TGTGCCAGCAGTCCCCCTGGGACAGGGAGGGACACTGAAGCTTTCTTT. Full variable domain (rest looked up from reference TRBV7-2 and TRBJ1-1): GAGVSQSPSNKVTEKGKDVELRCDPISGHTALYWYRQSLGQGLEFLIYFQGNSAPDKSGLPSDRFSAERTGGSVSTLTIQRTQQEDSAVYLCASSPPGTGRDTEAFFGQGTRLTVV.

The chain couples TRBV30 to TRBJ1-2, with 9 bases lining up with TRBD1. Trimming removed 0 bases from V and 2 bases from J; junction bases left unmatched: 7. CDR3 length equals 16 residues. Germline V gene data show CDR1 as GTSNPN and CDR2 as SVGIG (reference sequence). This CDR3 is CAWSVSLDRGNYGYTF. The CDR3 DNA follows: TGTGCCTGGAGTGTAAGCCTCGACAGGGGGAACTATGGCTACACCTTC.

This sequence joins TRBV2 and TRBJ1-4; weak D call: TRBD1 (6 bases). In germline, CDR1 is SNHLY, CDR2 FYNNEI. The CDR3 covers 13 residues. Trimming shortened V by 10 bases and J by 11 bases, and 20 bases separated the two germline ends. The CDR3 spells CATGGAANIKLFF. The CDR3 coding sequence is TGTGCCACCGGGGGGGCAGCTAATATTAAACTGTTTTTT.

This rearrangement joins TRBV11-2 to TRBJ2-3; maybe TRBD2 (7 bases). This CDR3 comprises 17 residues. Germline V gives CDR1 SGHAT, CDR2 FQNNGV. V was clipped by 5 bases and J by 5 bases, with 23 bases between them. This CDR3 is CASSPGGATKSIDTQYF. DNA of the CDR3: TGTGCCAGCAGCCCTGGGGGGGCCACTAAAAGTATAGATACGCAGTATTTT.

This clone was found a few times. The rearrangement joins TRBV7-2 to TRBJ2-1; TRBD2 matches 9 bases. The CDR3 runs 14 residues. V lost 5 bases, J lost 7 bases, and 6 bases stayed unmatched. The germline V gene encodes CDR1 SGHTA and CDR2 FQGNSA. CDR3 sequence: CASSPWTSANEQFF. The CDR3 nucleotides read TGTGCCAGCAGCCCTTGGACTAGCGCTAATGAGCAGTTCTTC.

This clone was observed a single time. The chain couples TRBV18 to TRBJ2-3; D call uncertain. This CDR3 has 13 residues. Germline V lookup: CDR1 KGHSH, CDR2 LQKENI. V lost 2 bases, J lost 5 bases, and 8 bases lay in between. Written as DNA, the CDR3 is TGTGCCAGCTCACCAGAGAGTAGAGATACGCAGTATTTT. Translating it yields CASSPESRDTQYF.

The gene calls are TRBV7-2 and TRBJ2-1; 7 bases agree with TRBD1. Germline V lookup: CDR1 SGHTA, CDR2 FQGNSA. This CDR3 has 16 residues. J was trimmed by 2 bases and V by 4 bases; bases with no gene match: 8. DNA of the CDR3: TGTGCCAGCAGCTCCCTACAGGGGCTACCCTACAATGAGCAGTTCTTC. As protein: CASSSLQGLPYNEQFF.